This TCR beta chain was retrieved from a study of blood T cell repertoires in COVID-19. On the study more broadly: Collection of acute and convalescent COVID-19 samples took place in the United States, Italy and Spain.

Cohorts were based on clinical histories the participants reported. This clone has only a few counts. The protocol was immunoSEQ multiplex PCR, while the TCRdb copy is restricted to in-frame clones and leaves out a portion. The table includes more than 200,000 clones, more than 85% detected once. V gave up 4 bases and J gave up 0 bases; unmatched junction bases: 3. CDR3 length: 15 residues. From germline, CDR1 is SGHVS and CDR2 FQNEAQ. The J gene is TRBJ2-7, the V gene TRBV7-8; 10 positions agree with TRBD2. The sample comprised PBMCs or T cells enriched from blood (not recorded which). The TCR was taken from a woman aged 45-59 years who had recovered from COVID-19. The CDR3 spells CASSSLAGVSYEQYF. CDR3 DNA sequence: TGTGCCAGCAGCTCCCTAGCGGGGGTCTCCTACGAGCAGTACTTC. The full variable domain, in which reference TRBV7-8 and TRBJ2-7 provide the parts outside the CDR3, is GAGVSQSPRYKVAKRGQDVALRCDPISGHVSLFWYQQALGQGPEFLTYFQNEAQLDKSGLPSDRFFAERPEGSVSTLKIQRTQQEDSAVYLCASSSLAGVSYEQYFGPGTRLTVT.